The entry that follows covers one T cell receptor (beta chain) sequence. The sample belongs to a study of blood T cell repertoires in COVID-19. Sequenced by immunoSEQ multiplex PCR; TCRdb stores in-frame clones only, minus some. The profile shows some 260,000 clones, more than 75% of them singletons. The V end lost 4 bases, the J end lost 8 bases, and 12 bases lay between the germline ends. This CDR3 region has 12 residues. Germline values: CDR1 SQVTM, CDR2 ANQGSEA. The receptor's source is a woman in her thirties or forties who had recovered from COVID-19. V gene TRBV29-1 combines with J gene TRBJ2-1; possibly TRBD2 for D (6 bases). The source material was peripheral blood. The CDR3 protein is CSVAWGVDEQFF. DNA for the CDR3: TGCAGCGTTGCTTGGGGGGTAGATGAGCAGTTCTTC.